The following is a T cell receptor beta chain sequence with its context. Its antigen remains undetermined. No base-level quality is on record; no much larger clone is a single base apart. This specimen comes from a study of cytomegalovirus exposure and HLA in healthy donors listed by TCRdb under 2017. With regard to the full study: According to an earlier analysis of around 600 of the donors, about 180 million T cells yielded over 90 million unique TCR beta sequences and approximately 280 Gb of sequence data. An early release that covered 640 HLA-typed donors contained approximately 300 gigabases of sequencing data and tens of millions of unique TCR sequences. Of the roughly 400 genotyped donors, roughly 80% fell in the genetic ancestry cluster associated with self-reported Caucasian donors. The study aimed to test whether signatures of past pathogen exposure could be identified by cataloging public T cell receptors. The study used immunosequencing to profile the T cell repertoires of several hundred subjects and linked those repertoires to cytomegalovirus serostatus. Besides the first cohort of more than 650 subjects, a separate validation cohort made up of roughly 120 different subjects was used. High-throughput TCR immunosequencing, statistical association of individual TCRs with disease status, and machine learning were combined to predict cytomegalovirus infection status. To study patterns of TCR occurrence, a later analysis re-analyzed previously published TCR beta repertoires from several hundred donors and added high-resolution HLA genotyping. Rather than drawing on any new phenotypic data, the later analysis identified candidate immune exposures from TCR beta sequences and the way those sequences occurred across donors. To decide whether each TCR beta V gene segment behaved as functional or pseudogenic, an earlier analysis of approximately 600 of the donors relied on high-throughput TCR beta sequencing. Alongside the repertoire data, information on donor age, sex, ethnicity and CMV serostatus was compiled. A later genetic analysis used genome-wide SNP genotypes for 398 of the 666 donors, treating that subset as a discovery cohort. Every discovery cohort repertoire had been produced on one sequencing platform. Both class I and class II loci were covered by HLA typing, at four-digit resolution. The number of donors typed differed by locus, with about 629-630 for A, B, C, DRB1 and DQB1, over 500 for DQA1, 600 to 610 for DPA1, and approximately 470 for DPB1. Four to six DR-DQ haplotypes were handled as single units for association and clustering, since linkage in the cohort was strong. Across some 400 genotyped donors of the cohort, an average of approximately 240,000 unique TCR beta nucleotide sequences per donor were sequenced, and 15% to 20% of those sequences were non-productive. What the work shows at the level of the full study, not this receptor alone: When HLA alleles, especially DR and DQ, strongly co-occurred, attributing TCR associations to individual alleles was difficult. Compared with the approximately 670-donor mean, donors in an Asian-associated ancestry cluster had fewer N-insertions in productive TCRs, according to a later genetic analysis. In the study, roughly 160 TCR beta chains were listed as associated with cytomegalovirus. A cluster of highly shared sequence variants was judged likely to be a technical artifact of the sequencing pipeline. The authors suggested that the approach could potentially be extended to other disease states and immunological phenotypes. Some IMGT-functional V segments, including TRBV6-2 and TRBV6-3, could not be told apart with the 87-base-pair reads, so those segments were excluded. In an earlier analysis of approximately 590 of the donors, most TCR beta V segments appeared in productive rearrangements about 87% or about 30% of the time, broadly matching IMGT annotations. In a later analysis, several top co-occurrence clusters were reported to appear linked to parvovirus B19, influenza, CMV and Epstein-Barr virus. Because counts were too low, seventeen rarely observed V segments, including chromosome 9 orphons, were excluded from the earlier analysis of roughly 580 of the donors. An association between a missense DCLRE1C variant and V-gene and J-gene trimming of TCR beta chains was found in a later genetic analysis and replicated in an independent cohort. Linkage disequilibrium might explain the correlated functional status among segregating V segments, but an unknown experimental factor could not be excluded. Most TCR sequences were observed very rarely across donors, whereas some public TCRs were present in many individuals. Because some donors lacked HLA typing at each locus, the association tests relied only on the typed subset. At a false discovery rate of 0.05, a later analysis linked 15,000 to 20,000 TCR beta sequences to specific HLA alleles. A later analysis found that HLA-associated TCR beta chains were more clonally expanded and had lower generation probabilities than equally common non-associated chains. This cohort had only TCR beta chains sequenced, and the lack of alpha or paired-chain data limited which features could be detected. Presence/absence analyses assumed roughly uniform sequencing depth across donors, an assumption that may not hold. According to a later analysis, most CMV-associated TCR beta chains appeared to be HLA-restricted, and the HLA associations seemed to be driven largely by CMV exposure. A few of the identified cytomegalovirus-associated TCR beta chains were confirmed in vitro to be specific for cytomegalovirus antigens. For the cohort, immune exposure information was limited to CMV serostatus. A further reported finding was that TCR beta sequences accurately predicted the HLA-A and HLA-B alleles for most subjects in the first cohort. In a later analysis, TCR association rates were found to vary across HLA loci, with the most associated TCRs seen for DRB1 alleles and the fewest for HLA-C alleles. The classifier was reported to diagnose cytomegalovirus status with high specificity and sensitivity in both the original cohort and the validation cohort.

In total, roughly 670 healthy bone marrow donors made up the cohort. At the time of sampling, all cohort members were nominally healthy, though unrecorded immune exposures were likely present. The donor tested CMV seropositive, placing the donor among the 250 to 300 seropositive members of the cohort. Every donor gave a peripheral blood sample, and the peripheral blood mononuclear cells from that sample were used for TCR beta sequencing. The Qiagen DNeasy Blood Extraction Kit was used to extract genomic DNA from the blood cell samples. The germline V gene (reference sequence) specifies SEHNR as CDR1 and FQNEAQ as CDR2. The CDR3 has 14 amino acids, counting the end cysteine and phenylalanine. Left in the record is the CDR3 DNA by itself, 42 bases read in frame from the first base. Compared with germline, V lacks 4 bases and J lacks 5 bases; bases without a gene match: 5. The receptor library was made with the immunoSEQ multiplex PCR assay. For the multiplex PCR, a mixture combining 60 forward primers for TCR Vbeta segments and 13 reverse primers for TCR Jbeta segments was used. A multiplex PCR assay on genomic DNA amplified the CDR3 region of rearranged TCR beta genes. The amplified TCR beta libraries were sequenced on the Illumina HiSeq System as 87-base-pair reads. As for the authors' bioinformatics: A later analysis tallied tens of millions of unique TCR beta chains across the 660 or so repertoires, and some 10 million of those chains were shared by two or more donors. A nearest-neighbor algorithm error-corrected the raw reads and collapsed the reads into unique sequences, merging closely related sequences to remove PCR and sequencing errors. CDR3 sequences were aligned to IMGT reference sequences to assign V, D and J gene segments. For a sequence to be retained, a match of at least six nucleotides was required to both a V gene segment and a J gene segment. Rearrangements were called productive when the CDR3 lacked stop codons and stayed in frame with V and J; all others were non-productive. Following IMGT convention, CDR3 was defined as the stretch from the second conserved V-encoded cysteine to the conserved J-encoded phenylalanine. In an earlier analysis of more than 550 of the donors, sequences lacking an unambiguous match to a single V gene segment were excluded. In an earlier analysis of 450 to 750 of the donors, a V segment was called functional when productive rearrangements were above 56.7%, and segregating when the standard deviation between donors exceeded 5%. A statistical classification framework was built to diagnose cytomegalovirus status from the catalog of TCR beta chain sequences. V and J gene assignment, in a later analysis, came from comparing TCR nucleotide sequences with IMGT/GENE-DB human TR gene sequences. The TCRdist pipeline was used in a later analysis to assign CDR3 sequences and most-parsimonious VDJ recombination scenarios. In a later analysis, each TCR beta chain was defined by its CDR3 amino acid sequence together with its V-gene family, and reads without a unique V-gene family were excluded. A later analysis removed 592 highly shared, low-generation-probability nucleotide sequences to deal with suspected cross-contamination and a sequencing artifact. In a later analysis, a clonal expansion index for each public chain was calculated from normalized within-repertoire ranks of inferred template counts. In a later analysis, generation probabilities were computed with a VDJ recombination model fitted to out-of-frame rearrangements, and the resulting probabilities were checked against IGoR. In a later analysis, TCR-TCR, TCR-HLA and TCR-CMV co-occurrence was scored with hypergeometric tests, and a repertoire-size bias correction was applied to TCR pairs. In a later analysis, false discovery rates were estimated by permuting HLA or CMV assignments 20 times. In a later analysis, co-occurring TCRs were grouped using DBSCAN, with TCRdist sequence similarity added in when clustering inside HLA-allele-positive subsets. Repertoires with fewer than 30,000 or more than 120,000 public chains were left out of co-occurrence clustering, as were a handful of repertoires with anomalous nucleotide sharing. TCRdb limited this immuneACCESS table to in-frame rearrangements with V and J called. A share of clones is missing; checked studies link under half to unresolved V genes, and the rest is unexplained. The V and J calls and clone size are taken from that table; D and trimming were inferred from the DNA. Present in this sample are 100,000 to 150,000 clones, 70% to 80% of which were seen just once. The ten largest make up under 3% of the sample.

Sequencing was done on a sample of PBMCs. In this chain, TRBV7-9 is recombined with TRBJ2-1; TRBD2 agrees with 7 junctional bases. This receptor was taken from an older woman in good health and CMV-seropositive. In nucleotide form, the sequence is TGTGCCAGCAGCTGGGACTACGGGAACAATGAGCAGTTCTTC. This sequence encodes CASSWDYGNNEQFF.